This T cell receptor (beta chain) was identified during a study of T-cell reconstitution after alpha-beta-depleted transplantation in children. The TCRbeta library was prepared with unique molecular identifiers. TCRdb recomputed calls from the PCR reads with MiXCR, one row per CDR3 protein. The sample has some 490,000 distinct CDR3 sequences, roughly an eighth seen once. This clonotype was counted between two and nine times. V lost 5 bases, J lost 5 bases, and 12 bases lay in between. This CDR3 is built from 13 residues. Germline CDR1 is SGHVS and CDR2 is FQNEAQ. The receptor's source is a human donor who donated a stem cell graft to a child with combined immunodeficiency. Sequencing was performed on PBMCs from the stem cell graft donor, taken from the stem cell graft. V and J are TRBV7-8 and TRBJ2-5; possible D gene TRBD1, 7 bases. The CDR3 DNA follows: TGTGCCAGCAGCCGCAGGGGGGCGGAGACCCAGTACTTC. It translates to CASSRRGAETQYF.